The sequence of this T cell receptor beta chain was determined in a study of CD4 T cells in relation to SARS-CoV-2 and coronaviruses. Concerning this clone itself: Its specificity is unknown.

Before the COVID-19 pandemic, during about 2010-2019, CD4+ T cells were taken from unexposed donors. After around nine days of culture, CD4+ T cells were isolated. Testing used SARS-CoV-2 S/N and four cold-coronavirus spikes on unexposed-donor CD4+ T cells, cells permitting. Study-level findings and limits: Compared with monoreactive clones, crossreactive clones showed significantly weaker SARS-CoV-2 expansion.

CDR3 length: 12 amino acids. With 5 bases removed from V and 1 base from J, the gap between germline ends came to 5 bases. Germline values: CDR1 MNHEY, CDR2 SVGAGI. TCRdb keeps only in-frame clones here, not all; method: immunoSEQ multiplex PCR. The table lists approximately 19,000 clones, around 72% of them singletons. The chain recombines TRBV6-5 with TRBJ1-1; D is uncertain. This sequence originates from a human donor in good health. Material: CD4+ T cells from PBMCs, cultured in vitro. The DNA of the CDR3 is TGTGCCAGCAGTCAGAAGAACACTGAAGCTTTCTTT. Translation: CASSQKNTEAFF.